This T cell receptor (beta chain) was profiled in a study of cytotoxic CD8 clonotypes in ibrutinib-treated CLL. The overall study: Investigators reported 25 or so partial and 2 complete responses; after median approximately 74 months, approximately 15 patients remained remitted and about 12 progressed. The study's findings and limits: Clonality correlated strongly with circulating CD8+ T cells and exceeded age-matched healthy donors at baseline. Treatment left the uncommon public clonotypes either contracted or stable in frequency.

Frozen-stored PBMCs produced around 2.2 micrograms of genomic DNA for TCR beta libraries. TCRdb's table, derived via immunoSEQ multiplex PCR, lists solely in-frame clones and lacks some. The sample includes fewer than 35,000 clones, 69% seen only once; the top ten take around a quarter. As concerns this clone: Its target is not known.

This TCR derives from a human donor with chronic lymphocytic leukemia. The sample here was PBMCs, taken before ibrutinib treatment.

The CDR3 DNA follows: TGTGCCAGCAGTTTAATCGGTGCGGGGGGCACTACCTACGAGCAGTACTTC. Protein: CASSLIGAGGTTYEQYF. The chain links TRBV27 to TRBJ2-7; 8 nucleotides match TRBD2. This CDR3 contains 17 residues. The V and J ends lost 2 bases and 2 bases, in that order; junction bases with no gene match: 11. Germline V gene lookup returns CDR1 MNHEY and CDR2 SMNVEV (reference sequence).